Detailed here is one TCR beta chain. Its antigen is currently unknown. This sample is drawn from a study of cytomegalovirus exposure and HLA in healthy donors. Study-wide points: When analyzed later, a missense DCLRE1C variant was found to be linked to TCR beta V- and J-gene trimming.

The PCR had 60 Vbeta and 13 Jbeta primers. Repertoires were generated with immunoSEQ multiplex PCR, while TCRdb's copy carries only in-frame clones and drops some. Here the sample table reports approximately 110,000 clones. Sequencing was performed on PBMCs. This sequence was found in a man between 40 and 49 years old in good health and CMV-seropositive.

CDR3: CASSPEAGVFTDTQYF. CDR3 nucleotides: TGCGCCAGCAGCCCGGAGGCAGGGGTTTTTACAGATACGCAGTATTTT. The chain is built from TRBV5-1 and TRBJ2-3, with D possibly matching TRBD1 (6 bases). Per the germline V gene, CDR1 is SGHRS and CDR2 is YFSETQ. Trimming cost V 4 bases and J 3 bases, with 18 bases left between them. CDR3 length: 16 residues.